This T cell receptor (beta chain) derives from a study of CD8+ T cells in alopecia areata. Study background: A regimen of oral tofacitinib, 5 to 10 mg twice daily, was given to treated patients.

Germline-derived CDR1 and CDR2 are SGDLS and YYNGEE. The CDR3 consists of 15 residues. Deletions cut 3 bases from V and 0 bases from J, with 10 bases between. cDNA reverse transcribed from extracted RNA served as the sequencing template. The data were produced by immunoSEQ multiplex PCR, yet TCRdb's version contains in-frame clones alone and is incomplete. Among 180,000 or so clones, about three fifths were seen once, and the ten largest hold under 20%. The sample's treatment: oral pan-JAK inhibitor, 5-10 mg twice daily. The TCR comes from a human donor with alopecia areata. The rearrangement joins TRBV9 to TRBJ2-1; D is perhaps TRBD1 (6 bases). The sample was CD4+ T cells sorted from blood, taken at week 56, from a patient treated with tofacitinib. CDR3 in DNA: TGTGCCAGCAGCGGCGGACAGAGCTCCTACAATGAGCAGTTCTTC. Encoded protein: CASSGGQSSYNEQFF.